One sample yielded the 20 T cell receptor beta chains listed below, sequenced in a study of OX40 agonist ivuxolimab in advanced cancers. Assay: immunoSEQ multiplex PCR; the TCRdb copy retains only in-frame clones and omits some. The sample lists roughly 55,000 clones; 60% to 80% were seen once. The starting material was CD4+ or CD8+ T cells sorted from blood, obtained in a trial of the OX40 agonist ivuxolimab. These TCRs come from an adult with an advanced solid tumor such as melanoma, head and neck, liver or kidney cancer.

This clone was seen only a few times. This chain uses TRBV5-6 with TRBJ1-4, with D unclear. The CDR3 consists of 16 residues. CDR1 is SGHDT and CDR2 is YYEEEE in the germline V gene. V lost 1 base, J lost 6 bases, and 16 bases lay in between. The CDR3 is CASSLFLVRKDEKLFF. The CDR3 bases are TGTGCCAGCAGCTTGTTTCTGGTCAGGAAAGATGAAAAACTGTTTTTT.

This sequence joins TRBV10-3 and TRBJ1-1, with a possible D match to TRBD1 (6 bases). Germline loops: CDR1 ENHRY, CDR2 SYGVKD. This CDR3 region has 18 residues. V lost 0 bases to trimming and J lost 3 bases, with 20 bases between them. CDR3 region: CAISESNRVEVKDTEAFF. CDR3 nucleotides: TGTGCCATCAGTGAGTCGAACAGGGTAGAAGTTAAAGACACTGAAGCTTTCTTT.

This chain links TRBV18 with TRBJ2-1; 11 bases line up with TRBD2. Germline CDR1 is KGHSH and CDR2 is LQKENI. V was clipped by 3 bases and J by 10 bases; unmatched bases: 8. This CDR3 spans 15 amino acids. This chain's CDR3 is CASSPTLAGGNEQFF. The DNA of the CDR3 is TGTGCCAGCTCACCTACCCTAGCGGGAGGTAACGAGCAGTTCTTC. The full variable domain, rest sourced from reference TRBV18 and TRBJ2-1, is NAGVMQNPRHLVRRRGQEARLRCSPMKGHSHVYWYRQLPEEGLKFMVYLQKENIIDESGMPKERFSAEFPKEGPSILRIQQVVRGDSAAYFCASSPTLAGGNEQFFGPGTRLTVL.

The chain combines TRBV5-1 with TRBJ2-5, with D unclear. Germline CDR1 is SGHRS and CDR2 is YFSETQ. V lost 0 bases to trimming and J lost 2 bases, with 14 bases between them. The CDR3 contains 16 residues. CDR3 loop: CASSLVTRGGQETQYF. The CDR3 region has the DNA TGCGCCAGCAGCTTGGTTACCCGAGGTGGGCAAGAGACCCAGTACTTC. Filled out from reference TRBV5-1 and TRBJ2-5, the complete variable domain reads KAGVTQTPRYLIKTRGQQVTLSCSPISGHRSVSWYQQTPGQGLQFLFEYFSETQRNKGNFPGRFSGRQFSNSRSEMNVSTLELGDSALYLCASSLVTRGGQETQYFGPGTRLLVL.

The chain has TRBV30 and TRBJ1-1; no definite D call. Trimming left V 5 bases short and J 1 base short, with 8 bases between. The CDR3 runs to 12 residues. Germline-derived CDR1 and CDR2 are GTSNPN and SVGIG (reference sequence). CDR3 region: CAWDLRNTEAFF. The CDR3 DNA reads TGTGCCTGGGACCTTAGGAACACTGAAGCTTTCTTT.

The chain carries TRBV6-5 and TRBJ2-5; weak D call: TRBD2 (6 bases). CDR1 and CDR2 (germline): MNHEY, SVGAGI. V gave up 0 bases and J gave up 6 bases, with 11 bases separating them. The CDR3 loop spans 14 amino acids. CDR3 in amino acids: CASSYSRGGKTQYF. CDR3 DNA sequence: TGTGCCAGCAGTTACTCGAGGGGAGGAAAGACCCAGTACTTC.

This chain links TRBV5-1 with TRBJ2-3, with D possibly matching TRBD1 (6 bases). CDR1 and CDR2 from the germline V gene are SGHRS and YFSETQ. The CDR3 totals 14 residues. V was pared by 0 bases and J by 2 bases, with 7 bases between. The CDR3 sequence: CASSLGDTTDTQYF. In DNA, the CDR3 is TGCGCCAGCAGCTTGGGGGACACCACAGATACGCAGTATTTT.

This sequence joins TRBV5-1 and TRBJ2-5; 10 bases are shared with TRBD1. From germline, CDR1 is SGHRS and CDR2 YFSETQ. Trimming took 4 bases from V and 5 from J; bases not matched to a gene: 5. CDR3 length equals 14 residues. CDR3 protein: CASSITGQGETQYF. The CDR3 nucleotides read TGCGCCAGCAGCATAACGGGACAGGGGGAGACCCAGTACTTC.

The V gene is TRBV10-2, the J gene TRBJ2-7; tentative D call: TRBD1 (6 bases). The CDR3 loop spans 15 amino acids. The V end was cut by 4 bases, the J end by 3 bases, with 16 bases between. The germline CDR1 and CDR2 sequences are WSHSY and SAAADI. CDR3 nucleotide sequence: TGCGCCAGCAGTGCAGACCAGGGGCCGTACTACGAGCAGTACTTC. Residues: CASSADQGPYYEQYF.

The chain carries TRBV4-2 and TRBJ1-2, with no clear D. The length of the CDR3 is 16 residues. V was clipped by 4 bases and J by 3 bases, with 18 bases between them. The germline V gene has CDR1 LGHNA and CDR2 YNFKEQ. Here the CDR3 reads CASSPEGGISDYGYTF. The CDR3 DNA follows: TGTGCCAGCAGCCCGGAGGGCGGGATTTCTGACTATGGCTACACCTTC.

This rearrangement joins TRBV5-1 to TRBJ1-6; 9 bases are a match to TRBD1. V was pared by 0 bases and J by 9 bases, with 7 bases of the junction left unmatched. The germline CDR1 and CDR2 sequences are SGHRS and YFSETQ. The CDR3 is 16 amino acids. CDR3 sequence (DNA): TGCGCCAGCAGCTTGGTACCGGGACAGGGTGCTTCACCCCTCCACTTT. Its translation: CASSLVPGQGASPLHF.

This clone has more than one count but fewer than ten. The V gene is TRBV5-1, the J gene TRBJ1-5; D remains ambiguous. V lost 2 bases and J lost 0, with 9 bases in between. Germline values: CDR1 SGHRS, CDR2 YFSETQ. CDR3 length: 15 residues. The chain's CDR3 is CASSLHGNSNQPQHF. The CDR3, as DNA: TGCGCCAGCAGCTTACATGGAAATAGCAATCAGCCCCAGCATTTT.

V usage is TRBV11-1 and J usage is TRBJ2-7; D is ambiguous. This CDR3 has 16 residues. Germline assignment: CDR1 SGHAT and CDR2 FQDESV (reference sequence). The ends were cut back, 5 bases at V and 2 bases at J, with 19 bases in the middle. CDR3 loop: CASSKDIGRQTYEQYF. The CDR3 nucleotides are TGTGCCAGCAGCAAAGACATCGGACGGCAAACCTACGAGCAGTACTTC.

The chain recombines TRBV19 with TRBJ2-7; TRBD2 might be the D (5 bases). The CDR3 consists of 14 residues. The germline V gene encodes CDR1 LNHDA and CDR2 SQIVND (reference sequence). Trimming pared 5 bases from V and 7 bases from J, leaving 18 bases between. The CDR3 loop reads CASSPSMTSGEQYF. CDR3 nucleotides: TGTGCCAGTAGTCCCTCCATGACCTCGGGGGAGCAGTACTTC.

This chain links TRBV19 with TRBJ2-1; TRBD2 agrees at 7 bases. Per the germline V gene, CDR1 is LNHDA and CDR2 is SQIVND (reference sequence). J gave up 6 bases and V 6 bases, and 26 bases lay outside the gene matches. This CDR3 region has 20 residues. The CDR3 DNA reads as TGTGCCAGTAGGGGGCTCTACTCGCGGGAGCAGAAATGGGCTAGCAATGAGCAGTTCTTC. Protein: CASRGLYSREQKWASNEQFF.

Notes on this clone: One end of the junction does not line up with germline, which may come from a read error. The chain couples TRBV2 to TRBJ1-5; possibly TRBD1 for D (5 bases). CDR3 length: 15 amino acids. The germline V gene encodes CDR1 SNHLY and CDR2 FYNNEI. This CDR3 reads CASSEADNSNQPQHF. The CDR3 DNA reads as TGTGCCAGCAGCGAAGCGGACAATAGCAATCAGCCCCAGCATTTT.

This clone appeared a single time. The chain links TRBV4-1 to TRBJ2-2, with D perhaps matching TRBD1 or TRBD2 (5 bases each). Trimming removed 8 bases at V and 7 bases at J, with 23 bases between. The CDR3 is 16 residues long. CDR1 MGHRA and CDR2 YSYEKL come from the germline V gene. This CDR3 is CASANVRGELRGELFF. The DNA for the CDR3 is TGCGCCAGCGCAAATGTAAGGGGAGAGCTTCGCGGGGAGCTGTTTTTT.

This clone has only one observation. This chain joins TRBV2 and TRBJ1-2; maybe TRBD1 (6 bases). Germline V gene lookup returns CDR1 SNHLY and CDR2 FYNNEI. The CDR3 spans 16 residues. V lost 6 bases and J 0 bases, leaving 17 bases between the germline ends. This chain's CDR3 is CASRTLTGMANYGYTF. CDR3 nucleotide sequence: TGTGCCAGCAGGACCTTAACAGGGATGGCTAACTATGGCTACACCTTC.

CDR3 sequence (DNA): TGTGCCAGCAGCTCTACTGCCGGGACAGTCTCCTACGAGCAGTACTTC. It codes for CASSSTAGTVSYEQYF. The chain is built from TRBV5-4 and TRBJ2-7, with TRBD1 matching 7 bases. J lost 0 bases, V lost 3 bases, and 9 bases had no gene match. CDR1 and CDR2 from the germline V gene are SGHNT and YYREEE (reference sequence). This CDR3 is built from 16 residues.

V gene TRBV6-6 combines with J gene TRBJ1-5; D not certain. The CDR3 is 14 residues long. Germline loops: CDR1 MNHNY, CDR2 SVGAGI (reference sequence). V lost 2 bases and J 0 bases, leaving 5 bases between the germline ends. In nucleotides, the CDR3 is TGTGCCAGCAGTTACCTGAATAGCAATCAGCCCCAGCATTTT. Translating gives CASSYLNSNQPQHF.